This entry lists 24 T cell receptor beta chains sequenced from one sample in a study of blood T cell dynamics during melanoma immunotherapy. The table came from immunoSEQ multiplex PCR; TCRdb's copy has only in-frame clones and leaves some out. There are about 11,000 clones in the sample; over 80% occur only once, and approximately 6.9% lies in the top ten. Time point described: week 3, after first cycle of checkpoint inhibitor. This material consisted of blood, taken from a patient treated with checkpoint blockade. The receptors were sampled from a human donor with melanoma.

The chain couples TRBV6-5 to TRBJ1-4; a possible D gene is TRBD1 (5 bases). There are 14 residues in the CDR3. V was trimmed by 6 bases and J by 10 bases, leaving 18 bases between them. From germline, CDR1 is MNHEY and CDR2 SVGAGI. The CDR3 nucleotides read TGTGCCAGCAGCCCCGGCCTAGGGAGGGGAAAACTGTTTTTT. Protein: CASSPGLGRGKLFF.

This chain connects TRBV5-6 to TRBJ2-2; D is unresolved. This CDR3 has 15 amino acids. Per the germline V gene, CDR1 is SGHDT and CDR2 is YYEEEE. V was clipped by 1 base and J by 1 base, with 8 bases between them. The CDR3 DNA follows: TGTGCCAGCAGCTTGTTCCAGAGGAACACCGGGGAGCTGTTTTTT. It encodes CASSLFQRNTGELFF.

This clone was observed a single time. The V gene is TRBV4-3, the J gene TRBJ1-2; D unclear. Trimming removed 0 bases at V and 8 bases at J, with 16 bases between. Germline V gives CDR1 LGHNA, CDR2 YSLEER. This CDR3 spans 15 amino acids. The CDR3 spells CASSQDGVRTGGYTF. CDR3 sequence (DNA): TGCGCCAGCAGCCAAGATGGAGTTCGTACCGGGGGCTACACCTTC.

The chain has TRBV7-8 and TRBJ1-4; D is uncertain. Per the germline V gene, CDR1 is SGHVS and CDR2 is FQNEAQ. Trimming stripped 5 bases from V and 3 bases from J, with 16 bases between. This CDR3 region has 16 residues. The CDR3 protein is CASSPRRAGPNEKLFF. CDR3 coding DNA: TGTGCCAGCAGCCCTCGACGGGCAGGTCCTAATGAAAAACTGTTTTTT.

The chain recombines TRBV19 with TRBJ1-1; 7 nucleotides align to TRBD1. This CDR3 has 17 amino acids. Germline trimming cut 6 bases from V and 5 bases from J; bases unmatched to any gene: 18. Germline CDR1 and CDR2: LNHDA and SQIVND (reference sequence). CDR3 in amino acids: CASRGIRDSVRWTEAFF. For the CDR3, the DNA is TGTGCCAGTAGGGGAATCCGGGACAGTGTGCGTTGGACTGAAGCTTTCTTT.

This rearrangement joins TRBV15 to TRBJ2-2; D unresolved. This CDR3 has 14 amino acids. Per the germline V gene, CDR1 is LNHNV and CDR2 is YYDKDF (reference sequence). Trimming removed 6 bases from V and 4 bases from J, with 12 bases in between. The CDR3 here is CATSLNSPTGELFF. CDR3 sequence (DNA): TGTGCCACCAGTTTGAACAGCCCCACCGGGGAGCTGTTTTTT. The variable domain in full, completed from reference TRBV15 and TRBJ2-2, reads DAMVIQNPRYQVTQFGKPVTLSCSQTLNHNVMYWYQQKSSQAPKLLFHYYDKDFNNEADTPDNFQSRRPNTSFCFLDIRSPGLGDTAMYLCATSLNSPTGELFFGEGSRLTVL.

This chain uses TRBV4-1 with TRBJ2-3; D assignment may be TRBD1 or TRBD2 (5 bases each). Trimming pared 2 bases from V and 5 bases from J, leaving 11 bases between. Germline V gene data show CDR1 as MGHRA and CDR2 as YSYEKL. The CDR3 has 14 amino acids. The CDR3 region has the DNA TGCGCCAGCAGCCAATGGGACCGCGGAGATACGCAGTATTTT. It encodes CASSQWDRGDTQYF.

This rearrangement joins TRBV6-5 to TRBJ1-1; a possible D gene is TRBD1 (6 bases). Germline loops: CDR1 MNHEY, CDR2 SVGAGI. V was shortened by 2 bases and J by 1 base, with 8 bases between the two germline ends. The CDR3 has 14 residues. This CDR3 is CASSYVGGNTEAFF. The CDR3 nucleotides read TGTGCCAGCAGTTACGTAGGGGGGAACACTGAAGCTTTCTTT.

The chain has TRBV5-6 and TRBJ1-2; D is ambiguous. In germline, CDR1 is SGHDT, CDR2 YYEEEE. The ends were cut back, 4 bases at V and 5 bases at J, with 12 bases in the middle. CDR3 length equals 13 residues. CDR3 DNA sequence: TGTGCCAGCAGCCCCCCTGGCTTTTATGGCTACACCTTC. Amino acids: CASSPPGFYGYTF.

The CDR3 DNA sequence: TGCAGTGCCGAGGGGGGAAACACCATATATTTT. Its translation: CSAEGGNTIYF. V and J are TRBV20-1 and TRBJ1-3; possibly TRBD1 for D (5 bases). Trimming cost V 6 bases and J 4 bases, with 7 bases left between them. The CDR3 loop spans 11 amino acids. Germline-derived CDR1 and CDR2 are DFQATT and SNEGSKA (reference sequence).

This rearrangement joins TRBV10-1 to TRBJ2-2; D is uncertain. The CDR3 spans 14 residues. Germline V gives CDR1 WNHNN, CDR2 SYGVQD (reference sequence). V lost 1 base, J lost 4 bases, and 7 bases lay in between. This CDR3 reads CASSELGRTGELFF. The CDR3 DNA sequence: TGCGCCAGCAGTGAGTTGGGCCGCACCGGGGAGCTGTTTTTT.

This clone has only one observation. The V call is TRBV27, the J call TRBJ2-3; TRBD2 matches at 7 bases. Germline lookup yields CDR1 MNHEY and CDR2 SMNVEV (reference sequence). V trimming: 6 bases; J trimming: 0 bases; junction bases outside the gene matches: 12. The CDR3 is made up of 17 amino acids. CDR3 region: CASSRLLGTTSTDTQYF. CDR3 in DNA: TGTGCCAGCAGCCGGCTCCTCGGGACTACCAGCACAGATACGCAGTATTTT.

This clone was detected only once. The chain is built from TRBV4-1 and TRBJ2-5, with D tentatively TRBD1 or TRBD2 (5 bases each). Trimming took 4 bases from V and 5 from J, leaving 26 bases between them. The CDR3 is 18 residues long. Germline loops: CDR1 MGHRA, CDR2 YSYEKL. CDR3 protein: CASSPEGPGPISGETQYF. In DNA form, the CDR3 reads TGCGCCAGCAGCCCCGAGGGCCCAGGGCCTATCTCGGGGGAGACCCAGTACTTC.

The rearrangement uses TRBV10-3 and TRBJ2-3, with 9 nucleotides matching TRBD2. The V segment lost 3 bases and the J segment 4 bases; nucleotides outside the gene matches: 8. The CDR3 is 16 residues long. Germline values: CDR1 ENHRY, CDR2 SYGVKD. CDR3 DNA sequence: TGTGCCATCAGTGATAGAGGCGGGGGGGCAGCAGATACGCAGTATTTT. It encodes CAISDRGGGAADTQYF.

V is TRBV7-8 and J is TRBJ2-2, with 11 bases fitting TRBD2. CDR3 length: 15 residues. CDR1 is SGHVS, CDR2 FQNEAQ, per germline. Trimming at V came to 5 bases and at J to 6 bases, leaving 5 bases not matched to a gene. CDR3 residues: CASSISGGAAGELFF. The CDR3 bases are TGTGCCAGCAGCATTAGCGGGGGGGCCGCCGGGGAGCTGTTTTTT.

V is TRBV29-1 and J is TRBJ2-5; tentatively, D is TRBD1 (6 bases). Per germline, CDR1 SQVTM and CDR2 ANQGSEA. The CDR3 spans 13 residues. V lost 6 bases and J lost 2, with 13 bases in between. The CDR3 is CSVGGRLQETQYF. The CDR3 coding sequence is TGCAGCGTAGGGGGACGTTTGCAAGAGACCCAGTACTTC. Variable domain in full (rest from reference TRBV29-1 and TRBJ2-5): SAVISQKPSRDICQRGTSLTIQCQVDSQVTMMFWYRQQPGQSLTLIATANQGSEATYESGFVIDKFPISRPNLTFSTLTVSNMSPEDSSIYLCSVGGRLQETQYFGPGTRLLVL.

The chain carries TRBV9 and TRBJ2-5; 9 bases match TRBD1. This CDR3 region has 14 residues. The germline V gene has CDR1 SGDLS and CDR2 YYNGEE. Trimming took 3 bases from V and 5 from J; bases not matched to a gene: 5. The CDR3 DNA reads TGTGCCAGCAGCGAACAGGGGGCTGGTGAGACCCAGTACTTC. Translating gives CASSEQGAGETQYF.

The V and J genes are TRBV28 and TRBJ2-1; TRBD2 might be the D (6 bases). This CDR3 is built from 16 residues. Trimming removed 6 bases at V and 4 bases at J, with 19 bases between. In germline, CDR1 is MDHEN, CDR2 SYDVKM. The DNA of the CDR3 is TGTGCCAGCAGCCATAGCGGAGGAGCCGGGTACAATGAGCAGTTCTTC. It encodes CASSHSGGAGYNEQFF.

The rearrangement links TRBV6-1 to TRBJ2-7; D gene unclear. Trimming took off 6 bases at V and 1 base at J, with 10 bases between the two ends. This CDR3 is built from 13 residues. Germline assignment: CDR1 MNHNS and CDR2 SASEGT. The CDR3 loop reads CASRHPASYEQYF. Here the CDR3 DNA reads TGTGCCAGCAGACATCCCGCTTCCTACGAGCAGTACTTC.

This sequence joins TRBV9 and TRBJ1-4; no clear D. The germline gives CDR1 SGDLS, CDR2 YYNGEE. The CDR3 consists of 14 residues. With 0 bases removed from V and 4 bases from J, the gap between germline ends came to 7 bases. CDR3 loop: CASSVGIVNEKLFF. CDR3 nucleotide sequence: TGTGCCAGCAGCGTAGGTATCGTTAATGAAAAACTGTTTTTT. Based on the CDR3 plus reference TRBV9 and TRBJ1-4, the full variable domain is DSGVTQTPKHLITATGQRVTLRCSPRSGDLSVYWYQQSLDQGLQFLIQYYNGEERAKGNILERFSAQQFPDLHSELNLSSLELGDSALYFCASSVGIVNEKLFFGSGTQLSVL.

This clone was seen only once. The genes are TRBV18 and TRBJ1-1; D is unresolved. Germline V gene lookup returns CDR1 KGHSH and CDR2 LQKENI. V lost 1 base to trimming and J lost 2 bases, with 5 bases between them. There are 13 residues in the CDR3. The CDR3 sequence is CASSPQPNTEAFF. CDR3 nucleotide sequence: TGTGCCAGCTCACCACAGCCAAACACTGAAGCTTTCTTT.

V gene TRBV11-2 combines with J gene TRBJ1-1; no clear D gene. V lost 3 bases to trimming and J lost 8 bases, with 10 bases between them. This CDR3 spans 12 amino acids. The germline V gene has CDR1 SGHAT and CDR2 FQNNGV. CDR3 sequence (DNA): TGTGCCAGCAGCTTTGAGAATTCCGAAGCTTTCTTT. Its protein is CASSFENSEAFF.

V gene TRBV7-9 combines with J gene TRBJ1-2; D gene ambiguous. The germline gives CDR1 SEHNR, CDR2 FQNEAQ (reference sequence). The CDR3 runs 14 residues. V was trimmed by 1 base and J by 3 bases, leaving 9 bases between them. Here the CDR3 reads CASSLEMGYYGYTF. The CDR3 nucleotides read TGTGCCAGCAGCTTAGAGATGGGCTACTATGGCTACACCTTC. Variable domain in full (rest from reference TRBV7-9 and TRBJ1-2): DTGVSQNPRHKITKRGQNVTFRCDPISEHNRLYWYRQTLGQGPEFLTYFQNEAQLEKSRLLSDRFSAERPKGSFSTLEIQRTEQGDSAMYLCASSLEMGYYGYTFGSGTRLTVV.

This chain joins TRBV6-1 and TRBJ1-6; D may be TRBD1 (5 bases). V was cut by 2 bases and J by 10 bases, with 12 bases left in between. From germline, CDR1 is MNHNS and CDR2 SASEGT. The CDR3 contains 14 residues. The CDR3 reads CASSELSGPSPLHF. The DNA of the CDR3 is TGTGCCAGCAGTGAACTCTCAGGGCCATCACCCCTCCACTTT.